The 26 T cell receptor beta chains listed next were all sequenced from one sample in a study of lymphopenia after photon versus proton radiotherapy. The assay was immunoSEQ multiplex PCR, and TCRdb's table has in-frame clones only and misses some. This sample has 3,500 to 4,500 clones, with around 69% found just once. The sequencing here drew on peripheral blood, taken from a patient treated with proton-based radiotherapy. The receptors stem from an elderly man with esophageal cancer.

This clone was counted once. The chain couples TRBV5-1 to TRBJ1-6; D ambiguous. This CDR3 comprises 15 residues. The germline CDR1 and CDR2 sequences are SGHRS and YFSETQ. Trimming left V 0 bases short and J 6 bases short, with 10 bases between. CDR3 DNA: TGCGCCAGCAGCTTGGGTCACGAGAGTAATTCACCCCTCCACTTT. Amino acid sequence: CASSLGHESNSPLHF.

This clone has a handful of counts. The chain carries TRBV30 and TRBJ1-2; D remains ambiguous. Trimming pared 3 bases from V and 6 bases from J, leaving 17 bases between. Germline CDR1 is GTSNPN and CDR2 is SVGIG (reference sequence). The CDR3 is 14 amino acids. The CDR3 DNA is TGTGCCTGGAGAGACCCCCGGCAAAAAGATGGCTACACCTTC. It specifies CAWRDPRQKDGYTF.

The chain has TRBV28 and TRBJ2-6; 7 nucleotides match TRBD2. Trimming cost V 7 bases and J 0 bases; bases outside gene matches: 9. The CDR3 contains 17 residues. Germline lookup yields CDR1 MDHEN and CDR2 SYDVKM. CDR3 amino acids: CASIGGGSHSGANVLTF. The CDR3 region has the DNA TGTGCCAGCATCGGGGGAGGGTCCCACTCTGGGGCCAACGTCCTGACTTTC.

The chain combines TRBV7-3 with TRBJ2-2; D unclear. The CDR3 totals 13 residues. V was clipped by 5 bases and J by 2 bases, with 6 bases between them. Germline CDR1 reads SGHTA; CDR2 reads FQGTGA. The CDR3 loop reads CASSLINTGELFF. CDR3 bases: TGTGCCAGCAGCCTGATAAACACCGGGGAGCTGTTTTTT. The variable domain in full, with the rest retrieved from reference TRBV7-3 and TRBJ2-2, is GAGVSQTPSNKVTEKGKYVELRCDPISGHTALYWYRQSLGQGPEFLIYFQGTGAADDSGLPNDRFFAVRPEGSVSTLKIQRTERGDSAVYLCASSLINTGELFFGEGSRLTVL.

The rearrangement uses TRBV6-1 and TRBJ1-6; 7 bases match TRBD1. V lost 7 bases to trimming and J lost 7 bases; unmatched junction nucleotides: 4. Germline V gives CDR1 MNHNS, CDR2 SASEGT. This CDR3 comprises 13 residues. The chain's CDR3 is CASIKQGNSPLHF. The CDR3 bases are TGTGCCAGCATCAAACAGGGGAATTCACCCCTCCACTTT.

The chain couples TRBV4-1 to TRBJ2-3; possible D gene TRBD2, 7 bases. Looked up from germline, CDR1 is MGHRA and CDR2 is YSYEKL. The V and J ends lost 3 bases and 0 bases respectively, with 13 bases between them. This CDR3 is 16 amino acids long. The CDR3 is CASSHEGGSSTDTQYF. DNA of the CDR3: TGCGCCAGCAGCCATGAGGGGGGGTCCAGCACAGATACGCAGTATTTT.

This sequence joins TRBV7-5 and TRBJ1-5; the tabulated D call, TRBD1, remains unverified against the DNA. TRBV7-5 is a recognized pseudogene. The length of the CDR3 is 14 residues. The CDR3 nucleotides read TGTGCCAGCAGTCTAGAGAGGGGGCTGAAGCCCCAGCATTTT. This encodes CASSLERGLKPQHF.

The V call is TRBV27, the J call TRBJ1-1; no clear D gene. Deletions cut 0 bases from V and 0 bases from J, with 5 bases between. The CDR3 spans 14 residues. Per germline, CDR1 MNHEY and CDR2 SMNVEV (reference sequence). The CDR3 here is CASSLSRVNTEAFF. For the CDR3, the DNA is TGTGCCAGCAGTTTATCGAGAGTGAACACTGAAGCTTTCTTT.

This clone appeared a single time. The chain couples TRBV18 to TRBJ2-7, with unresolved D. CDR1 and CDR2 from the germline V gene are KGHSH and LQKENI. The CDR3 runs to 12 residues. V lost 2 bases, J lost 4 bases, and 6 bases lay in between. The CDR3 spells CASSPFEYEQYF. The CDR3 DNA reads TGTGCCAGCTCACCATTCGAATACGAGCAGTACTTC. Filled out from reference TRBV18 and TRBJ2-7, the complete variable domain reads NAGVMQNPRHLVRRRGQEARLRCSPMKGHSHVYWYRQLPEEGLKFMVYLQKENIIDESGMPKERFSAEFPKEGPSILRIQQVVRGDSAAYFCASSPFEYEQYFGPGTRLTVT.

This chain connects TRBV21-1 to TRBJ1-1. TRBV21-1 is a listed pseudogene. CDR3 size: 16 residues. The DNA for the CDR3 is TGTGCCAGCAGTGCATCTCTAGACACAATTCGCACTGAAGCTTTCTTT. Its protein product is CASSASLDTIRTEAFF.

This chain connects TRBV7-7 to TRBJ2-5; tentative D call: TRBD2 (7 bases). The length of the CDR3 is 15 residues. Germline V lookup: CDR1 SSHAT, CDR2 FNYEAQ (reference sequence). V was cut by 2 bases and J by 3 bases, with 13 bases left in between. The CDR3 here is CASSLTGREEETQYF. CDR3 coding DNA: TGTGCCAGCAGCTTAACAGGGAGGGAGGAAGAGACCCAGTACTTC.

The chain combines TRBV18 with TRBJ2-7; 8 bases line up with TRBD2. This CDR3 is built from 13 residues. V lost 3 bases to trimming and J lost 7 bases; unmatched junction nucleotides: 5. Germline CDR1 KGHSH, CDR2 LQKENI. CDR3 in amino acids: CASSPLGRVEQYF. CDR3 DNA: TGTGCCAGCTCACCGCTCGGGAGGGTAGAGCAGTACTTC. Based on the CDR3 plus reference TRBV18 and TRBJ2-7, the full variable domain is NAGVMQNPRHLVRRRGQEARLRCSPMKGHSHVYWYRQLPEEGLKFMVYLQKENIIDESGMPKERFSAEFPKEGPSILRIQQVVRGDSAAYFCASSPLGRVEQYFGPGTRLTVT.

The chain is built from TRBV7-2 and TRBJ2-5; maybe TRBD2 (5 bases). TRBJ2-7 explains the end of the DNA better; the J call may be wrong. The length of the CDR3 is 14 residues. Germline loops: CDR1 SGHTA, CDR2 FQGNSA. The CDR3 DNA follows: TGTGCCAGCAGCTTAATGGGAGTATCTTACGAGCAGTACTTC. Its translation: CASSLMGVSYEQYF.

V gene TRBV10-3 combines with J gene TRBJ1-1; D possibly corresponds to TRBD1 (5 bases). The CDR3 extends over 13 amino acids. V shed 7 bases and J shed 0 bases, with 9 bases lying between them. Germline lookup yields CDR1 ENHRY and CDR2 SYGVKD. CDR3 in amino acids: CAITPGMNTEAFF. CDR3 nucleotides: TGTGCCATCACCCCAGGGATGAACACTGAAGCTTTCTTT.

The rearrangement joins TRBV6-6 to TRBJ1-3; the D is unclear. The CDR3 is 14 amino acids. The germline V gene has CDR1 MNHNY and CDR2 SVGAGI (reference sequence). V lost 2 bases and J 0 bases, leaving 5 bases between the germline ends. The chain's CDR3 is CASSYGSSGNTIYF. The CDR3 DNA reads as TGTGCCAGCAGTTACGGCAGCTCTGGAAACACCATATATTTT.

The chain links TRBV11-3 to TRBJ1-1; D not certain. The length of the CDR3 is 15 residues. Trimming stripped 0 bases from V and 1 base from J, with 9 bases between. Per the germline V gene, CDR1 is SGHNT and CDR2 is YENEEA. The CDR3 bases are TGTGCCAGCAGCTTAGATGGGAAGGGGAACACTGAAGCTTTCTTT. It yields the protein CASSLDGKGNTEAFF.

The J gene is TRBJ1-3, the V gene TRBV10-3; 8 bases are shared with TRBD1. The germline V gene has CDR1 ENHRY and CDR2 SYGVKD. The length of the CDR3 is 15 residues. Losses at the gene ends were 4 bases for V and 4 bases for J; bases not matched to a gene: 6. CDR3 DNA: TGTGCCATCAGTGGAAACAGGGGGTACGGAAACACCATATATTTT. Encoded protein: CAISGNRGYGNTIYF.

The rearrangement uses TRBV19 and TRBJ2-1; a possible D gene is TRBD1 (6 bases). The V gene lost 2 bases and the J gene lost 4 bases, with 15 bases spanning the gap. The V gene's germline CDR1 is LNHDA and CDR2 SQIVND (reference sequence). The CDR3 spans 16 residues. CDR3 in DNA: TGTGCCAGTAGTATATCTCGCACAGGGCCTTACAATGAGCAGTTCTTC. Its protein product is CASSISRTGPYNEQFF.

This clone counts as medium-sized. This sequence joins TRBV5-1 and TRBJ2-7; TRBD1 agrees at 9 bases. CDR1 SGHRS and CDR2 YFSETQ come from the germline V gene. The ends lost 3 bases at V and 4 bases at J; junction bases unmatched: 14. The CDR3 consists of 17 residues. The DNA of the CDR3 is TGCGCCAGCAGCTACGGACAGGGGACGGCGGGTGATTACGAGCAGTACTTC. It codes for CASSYGQGTAGDYEQYF.

On this clone: The junction departs from the called germline gene at one end, perhaps through a read error. The chain is built from TRBV5-1 and TRBJ1-2; the D is unclear. In germline, CDR1 is SGHRS, CDR2 YFSETQ. The CDR3 covers 16 residues. The CDR3 region is CASSSEAGPANYGYTF. Here the CDR3 DNA reads TGCGCGAGCAGTTCTGAAGCAGGCCCAGCTAACTATGGCTACACCTTC.

The chain links TRBV19 to TRBJ2-7; possibly TRBD2 for D (7 bases). This CDR3 is built from 15 residues. CDR1 is LNHDA and CDR2 is SQIVND in the germline V gene (reference sequence). V was pared by 6 bases and J by 0 bases, with 15 bases between. The CDR3 DNA sequence: TGTGCCAGTAGCGTGGGGGGGGCCCGCTCCTACGAGCAGTACTTC. As protein: CASSVGGARSYEQYF.

The chain uses TRBV5-1 and TRBJ1-5, with 10 bases matching TRBD1. The CDR3 covers 15 residues. Germline V gives CDR1 SGHRS, CDR2 YFSETQ. V trimming: 4 bases; J trimming: 5 bases; junction bases outside the gene matches: 6. CDR3 sequence reads: CASSPQTGGYQPQHF. CDR3 DNA: TGCGCCAGCAGCCCTCAGACAGGGGGCTATCAGCCCCAGCATTTT.

The V and J genes are TRBV11-3 and TRBJ2-1; the D is unclear. Germline CDR1 reads SGHNT; CDR2 reads YENEEA. The CDR3 extends over 13 amino acids. The ends were cut back, 5 bases at V and 8 bases at J, with 13 bases in the middle. The CDR3 DNA reads TGTGCCAGCAGCCGCCTAATTCGTGATGAGCAGTTCTTC. Protein product: CASSRLIRDEQFF.

This chain uses TRBV10-1 with TRBJ2-2; TRBD2 agrees at 7 bases. V shed 3 bases, J shed 1 base, and the junction held 2 bases outside the gene matches. Germline CDR1 is WNHNN and CDR2 is SYGVQD (reference sequence). The CDR3 spans 15 residues. CDR3 residues: CASSDGGGNTGELFF. In DNA form, the CDR3 reads TGCGCCAGCAGTGATGGGGGGGGGAACACCGGGGAGCTGTTTTTT.

The chain uses TRBV6-5 and TRBJ2-1; no reliable D call. The CDR3 is 11 residues long. Germline assignment: CDR1 MNHEY and CDR2 SVGAGI. V was clipped by 2 bases and J by 8 bases, with 4 bases between them. The CDR3 bases are TGTGCCAGCAGTTACGACGATGAGCAGTTCTTC. Its protein product is CASSYDDEQFF.

V usage is TRBV23-1 and J usage is TRBJ2-7; tentatively, D is TRBD1 (5 bases). TRBV23-1 is an ORF for which the function is uncertain. This CDR3 spans 14 amino acids. The V and J ends lost 1 base and 3 bases respectively, with 10 bases between them. This chain's CDR3 is CASSQLTASYEQYF. For the CDR3, the DNA is TGCGCCAGCAGTCAATTGACAGCCAGCTACGAGCAGTACTTC.